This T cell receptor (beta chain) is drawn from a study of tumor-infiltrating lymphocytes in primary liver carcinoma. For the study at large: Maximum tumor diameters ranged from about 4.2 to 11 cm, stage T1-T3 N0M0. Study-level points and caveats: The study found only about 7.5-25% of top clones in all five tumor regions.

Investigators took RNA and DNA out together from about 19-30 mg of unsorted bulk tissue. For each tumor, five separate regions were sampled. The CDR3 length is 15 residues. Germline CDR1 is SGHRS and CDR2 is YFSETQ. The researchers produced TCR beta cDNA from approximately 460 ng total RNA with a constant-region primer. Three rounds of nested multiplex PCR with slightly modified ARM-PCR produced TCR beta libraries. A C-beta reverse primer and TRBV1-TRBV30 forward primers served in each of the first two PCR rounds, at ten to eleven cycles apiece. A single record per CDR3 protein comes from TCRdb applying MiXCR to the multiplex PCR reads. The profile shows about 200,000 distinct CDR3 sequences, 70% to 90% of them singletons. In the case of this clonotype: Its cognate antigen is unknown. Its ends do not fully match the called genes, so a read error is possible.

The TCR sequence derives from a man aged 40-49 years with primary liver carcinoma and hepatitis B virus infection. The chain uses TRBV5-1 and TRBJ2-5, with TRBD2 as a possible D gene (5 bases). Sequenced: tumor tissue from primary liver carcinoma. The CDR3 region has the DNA TGCGCCTGCAGCCCAACCCCCTCAGCGGAGGAGACCCGGTACTTC. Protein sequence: CACSPTPSAEETRYF.